This TCR beta chain derives from a study of early T cells in non-severe SARS-CoV-2 infection. Study details: With bulk RNA from unsorted whole blood as input, sequencing yielded unpaired chains.

Attachment of unique molecular identifiers to individual cDNA molecules was performed. Each CDR3 protein gets one entry after TCRdb re-called the 5' RACE reads with MiXCR. The sample records about 64,000 distinct CDR3 sequences, roughly 21% being singletons. General study results and limits: Matching against VDJdb likely underestimated virus-specific expansions, favoring anti-spike CD8.

On this clonotype: Its specificity is unknown.

This sample comprised whole blood, obtained at baseline. The origin of this receptor is an adult who was a healthcare worker with PCR-confirmed SARS-CoV-2 infection or an uninfected control (not recorded which).

The CDR3 sequence is CASRPSYTDTQYF. In DNA, the CDR3 is TGTGCCAGCAGACCAAGCTACACAGATACGCAGTATTTT. The J gene is TRBJ2-3, the V gene TRBV6-9; D gene ambiguous. The CDR3 is made up of 13 amino acids. Trimming shortened V by 6 bases and J by 2 bases, and 9 bases separated the two germline ends. CDR1 is MNHGY, CDR2 SVAAGI, per germline.